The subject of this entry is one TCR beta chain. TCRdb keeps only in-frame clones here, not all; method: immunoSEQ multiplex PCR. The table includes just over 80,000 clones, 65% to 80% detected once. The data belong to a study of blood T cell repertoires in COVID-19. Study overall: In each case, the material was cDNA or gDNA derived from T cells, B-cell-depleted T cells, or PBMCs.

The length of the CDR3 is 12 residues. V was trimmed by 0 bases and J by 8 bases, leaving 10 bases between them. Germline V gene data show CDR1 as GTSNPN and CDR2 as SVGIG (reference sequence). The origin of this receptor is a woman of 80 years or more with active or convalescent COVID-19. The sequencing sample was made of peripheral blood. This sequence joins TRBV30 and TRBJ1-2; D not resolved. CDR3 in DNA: TGTGCCTGGAGTGTAGCTCCCGAGGGCTACACCTTC. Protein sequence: CAWSVAPEGYTF.